One sample yielded the 12 T cell receptor beta chains listed below, sequenced in a study of CD8+CD57+ T cells in acquired aplastic anemia. CDR3 and TCR beta VDJ profiling relied on a genomic DNA template. In TCRdb, the reads were re-called with MiXCR into one record per CDR3 protein. The sample contains over 150,000 distinct CDR3 sequences, 71% of which appear only once. Patients chosen for sequencing had shown CD8+CD57+ cell expansion by flow cytometry. The sample taken for sequencing was sorted CD4+, CD8+, or CD8+CD57+ T cells (not recorded which) from PBMCs. All receptors derive from a human donor with aplastic anemia.

Turning to this clonotype: At one boundary the junction diverges from the germline segment, which might be a read error. The J gene is TRBJ2-7, the V gene TRBV7-2; 10 bases are shared with TRBD1. CDR1 is SGHTA, CDR2 FQGNSA, per germline. This CDR3 spans 15 amino acids. This CDR3 is CASSQADRGLREQYF. CDR3 nucleotide sequence: TGCGCCAGCAGCCAAGCCGACAGGGGGCTTCGGGAGCAGTACTTC.

The chain employs TRBV24-1 and TRBJ1-1; 7 bases align to TRBD1. The CDR3 totals 12 residues. The germline gives CDR1 KGHDR, CDR2 SFDVKD. V was pared by 5 bases and J by 7 bases, with 3 bases of the junction left unmatched. The CDR3: CATSGQGVEAFF. DNA for the CDR3: TGTGCCACCAGTGGACAGGGCGTTGAAGCTTTCTTT.

The rearrangement joins TRBV19 to TRBJ2-5, with 9 bases that match TRBD1. CDR3 length equals 14 residues. Germline CDR1 LNHDA, CDR2 SQIVND (reference sequence). V lost 6 bases and J lost 5; bases outside the gene matches: 7. CDR3: CASSRDRATETQYF. Written as DNA, the CDR3 is TGTGCCAGTAGCAGGGACAGGGCGACGGAGACCCAGTACTTC.

The CDR3 loop is CASSGLLDPQFHEQYF. In DNA, the CDR3 is TGTGCCAGCAGTGGTCTACTGGACCCCCAGTTCCACGAGCAGTACTTC. The genes are TRBV2 and TRBJ2-7; no clear D gene. V was shortened by 4 bases and J by 5 bases, with 21 bases between the two germline ends. The V gene's germline CDR1 is SNHLY and CDR2 FYNNEI. The CDR3 contains 16 residues.

This clonotype was seen a single time. CDR3 residues: CASSLEDRAEAFF. The CDR3 DNA sequence: TGCGCCAGCAGCTTGGAGGACAGGGCTGAAGCTTTCTTT. V and J are TRBV5-1 and TRBJ1-1, with 8 bases lining up with TRBD1. Germline values: CDR1 SGHRS, CDR2 YFSETQ. Germline trimming cut 0 bases from V and 6 bases from J; bases unmatched to any gene: 1. The CDR3 has 13 residues.

The chain joins TRBV5-1 to TRBJ1-1; D uncertain. Germline-derived CDR1 and CDR2 are SGHRS and YFSETQ. Trimming stripped 2 bases from V and 10 bases from J, with 12 bases between. The CDR3 is 12 residues long. CDR3 loop: CASSFEGSLAFF. The CDR3 DNA reads as TGCGCCAGCAGCTTCGAAGGGTCACTAGCTTTCTTT.

The chain recombines TRBV7-2 with TRBJ1-5, with D unresolved. The germline CDR1 and CDR2 sequences are SGHTA and FQGNSA. V was clipped by 0 bases and J by 7 bases, with 13 bases between them. This CDR3 contains 15 residues. As DNA, the CDR3 is TGTGCCAGCAGCTTAGCGCGTGGGTCAGCGCAGCCCCAGCATTTT. Protein sequence: CASSLARGSAQPQHF.

CDR3 coding DNA: TGTGCCACCAGTGATTCTGGGGGCTCTGGGGCCAACGTCCTGACTTTC. It translates to CATSDSGGSGANVLTF. The rearrangement uses TRBV24-1 and TRBJ2-6, with D possibly being TRBD1 or TRBD2 (5 bases each). The germline V and J ends were trimmed by 2 bases and 0 bases, with 7 bases remaining between them. The CDR3 sequence is 16 residues long. In germline, CDR1 is KGHDR, CDR2 SFDVKD.

This rearrangement joins TRBV2 to TRBJ2-1, with D possibly matching TRBD2 (6 bases). CDR3 length equals 12 residues. Germline CDR1 and CDR2: SNHLY and FYNNEI. V lost 4 bases, J lost 6 bases, and 7 bases lay in between. DNA of the CDR3: TGTGCCAGCAGTGTGGAGGGCAATGAGCAGTTCTTC. Translated: CASSVEGNEQFF.

This sequence joins TRBV6-4 and TRBJ2-1; D gene unclear. CDR3 size: 13 residues. The V gene lost 0 bases and the J gene lost 10 bases, with 10 bases spanning the gap. Germline V gene data show CDR1 as MRHNA and CDR2 as SNTAGT. CDR3 sequence (DNA): TGTGCCAGCAGTGACTCGAACACCGGGGAGCAGTTCTTC. This encodes CASSDSNTGEQFF.

J is TRBJ1-6 and V is TRBV2, with a possible D match to TRBD1 (5 bases). CDR1 SNHLY and CDR2 FYNNEI come from the germline V gene. The CDR3 totals 17 residues. The V end was cut by 5 bases, the J end by 2 bases, with 16 bases between. Written as DNA, the CDR3 is TGTGCCAGCAGTTACTCTTTTGACAGTCCCTATAATTCACCCCTCCACTTT. This gives the protein CASSYSFDSPYNSPLHF.

The chain employs TRBV7-2 and TRBJ1-1; maybe TRBD1 (5 bases). Per germline, CDR1 SGHTA and CDR2 FQGNSA. The CDR3 covers 13 residues. V dropped 5 bases and J dropped 1 base, with 8 bases sitting between them. The CDR3 DNA follows: TGTGCCAGCAGCCAGGGACGGAACACTGAAGCTTTCTTT. Encoded protein: CASSQGRNTEAFF.